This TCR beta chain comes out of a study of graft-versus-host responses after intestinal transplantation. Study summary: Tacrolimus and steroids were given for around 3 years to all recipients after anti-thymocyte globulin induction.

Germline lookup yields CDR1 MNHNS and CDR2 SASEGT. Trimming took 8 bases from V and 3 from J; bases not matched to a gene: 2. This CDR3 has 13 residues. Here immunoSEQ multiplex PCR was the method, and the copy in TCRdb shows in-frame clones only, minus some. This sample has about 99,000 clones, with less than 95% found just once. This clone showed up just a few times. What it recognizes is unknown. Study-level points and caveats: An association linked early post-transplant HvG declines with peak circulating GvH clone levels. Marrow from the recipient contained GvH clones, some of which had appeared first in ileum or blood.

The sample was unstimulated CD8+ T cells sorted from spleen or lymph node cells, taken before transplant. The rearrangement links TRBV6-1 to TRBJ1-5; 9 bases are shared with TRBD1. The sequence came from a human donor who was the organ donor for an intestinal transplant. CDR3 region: CASGQGNNQPQHF. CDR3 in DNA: TGTGCCAGCGGACAGGGGAACAATCAGCCCCAGCATTTT.